The 29 T cell receptor beta chains listed next were all sequenced from one sample in a study of PD-L1 blockade in urothelial cancer. Some clones are missing from TCRdb's copy, which holds only in-frame ones; the method was immunoSEQ multiplex PCR. Among about 36,000 clones listed, more than 80% were seen once. Time point in this sample: peripheral blood 6 weeks after treatment start. The starting material was PBMCs, obtained around atezolizumab (anti-PD-L1) treatment. The receptors were sampled from a man in his forties with urothelial cancer.

The V and J genes are TRBV28 and TRBJ2-1; 12 bases map to TRBD2. Germline V gene data show CDR1 as MDHEN and CDR2 as SYDVKM. This CDR3 has 14 residues. V shed 9 bases, J shed 3 bases, and the junction held 3 bases outside the gene matches. The CDR3 DNA sequence: TGTGCCAGTTGGACTAGCGGGGACTACAATGAGCAGTTCTTC. This translates into CASWTSGDYNEQFF.

A few counts support this clone. CDR3 sequence: CASSPPGQGILGAFF. The CDR3 bases are TGTGCCAGCAGCCCCCCGGGACAGGGGATCCTTGGCGCTTTCTTT. The chain has TRBV9 and TRBJ1-1; 10 nucleotides line up with TRBD1. Trimming cost V 4 bases and J 11 bases; bases outside gene matches: 14. Looked up from germline, CDR1 is SGDLS and CDR2 is YYNGEE. The CDR3 has 15 residues.

V usage is TRBV19 and J usage is TRBJ1-5; D unclear. The germline V gene has CDR1 LNHDA and CDR2 SQIVND (reference sequence). Trimming stripped 4 bases from V and 10 bases from J, with 32 bases between. The CDR3 has 19 residues. DNA of the CDR3: TGTGCCAGTAGTACCCTCCATACATCAAAACTATGGGTGGTAAACCCCCAGCATTTT. This sequence encodes CASSTLHTSKLWVVNPQHF.

This clone was found a few times. This chain uses TRBV27 with TRBJ2-7; D gene uncertain. CDR3 length equals 15 residues. Germline V CDR1 and CDR2: MNHEY, SMNVEV (reference sequence). Trimming stripped 4 bases from V and 9 bases from J, with 22 bases between. CDR3 in DNA: TGTGCCAGCAGTTACAGCTCTACGTTTTCTTCTGGGCAGTACTTC. Translating gives CASSYSSTFSSGQYF.

The V and J genes are TRBV5-6 and TRBJ1-5; no firm D call. The CDR3 covers 15 residues. Germline V gene sequence: CDR1 SGHDT, CDR2 YYEEEE. Trimming took 4 bases from V and 0 from J, leaving 11 bases between them. This CDR3 reads CASSKLGLSNQPQHF. Written as DNA, the CDR3 is TGTGCCAGCAGCAAGCTTGGGCTTAGCAATCAGCCCCAGCATTTT.

The chain joins TRBV7-3 to TRBJ2-1; 7 bases map to TRBD1. The CDR3 is 19 residues long. The junction had 19 bases not matched to a gene; V was cut back by 0 bases and J by 8 bases. Germline CDR1 reads SGHTA; CDR2 reads FQGTGA. For the CDR3, the DNA is TGTGCCAGCAGCTTAACCCCAAATAGATGGGGTAAGAGGGGGCATGAGCAGTTCTTC. This gives the protein CASSLTPNRWGKRGHEQFF.

This rearrangement joins TRBV18 to TRBJ2-7; D uncertain. There are 15 residues in the CDR3. The V end lost 6 bases, the J end lost 6 bases, and 21 bases lay between the germline ends. Germline V gene lookup returns CDR1 KGHSH and CDR2 LQKENI. The CDR3 sequence is CASSPAESPSGEQYF. DNA of the CDR3: TGTGCCAGCTCCCCCGCGGAGTCACCATCGGGCGAGCAGTACTTC.

The J gene is TRBJ2-3, the V gene TRBV5-1; the match to TRBD1 covers 9 bases. The CDR3 runs to 16 residues. Germline CDR1 is SGHRS and CDR2 is YFSETQ. J gave up 6 bases and V 2 bases, and 10 bases lay outside the gene matches. CDR3: CASSLTGTGIPDTQYF. CDR3 bases: TGCGCCAGCAGCTTAACCGGGACAGGGATCCCGGATACGCAGTATTTT.

The chain carries TRBV28 and TRBJ1-3; D is unresolved. The CDR3 length is 15 residues. Trimming removed 3 bases at V and 0 bases at J, with 9 bases between. CDR1 and CDR2 (germline): MDHEN, SYDVKM. The CDR3 region is CASSFHGSSGNTIYF. In DNA form, the CDR3 reads TGTGCCAGCAGTTTCCATGGGAGCTCTGGAAACACCATATATTTT.

This rearrangement joins TRBV9 to TRBJ2-7; TRBD2 might be the D (6 bases). Germline CDR1 is SGDLS and CDR2 is YYNGEE. V was clipped by 4 bases and J by 0 bases, with 11 bases between them. This CDR3 has 14 residues. The CDR3 protein is CASSQKTSSYEQYF. CDR3 sequence (DNA): TGTGCCAGCAGCCAAAAGACTAGCTCCTACGAGCAGTACTTC. The variable domain in full, completed from reference TRBV9 and TRBJ2-7, reads DSGVTQTPKHLITATGQRVTLRCSPRSGDLSVYWYQQSLDQGLQFLIQYYNGEERAKGNILERFSAQQFPDLHSELNLSSLELGDSALYFCASSQKTSSYEQYFGPGTRLTVT.

The chain carries TRBV30 and TRBJ1-1, with D hard to call. CDR1 is GTSNPN and CDR2 is SVGIG in the germline V gene (reference sequence). Trimming shortened V by 2 bases and J by 1 base, and 8 bases separated the two germline ends. The length of the CDR3 is 13 residues. The CDR3 reads CAWSLGGNTEAFF. Written as DNA, the CDR3 is TGTGCCTGGAGTTTAGGCGGGAACACTGAAGCTTTCTTT.

The chain recombines TRBV19 with TRBJ1-2; no clear D. V was clipped by 7 bases and J by 2 bases, with 14 bases between them. Germline loops: CDR1 LNHDA, CDR2 SQIVND (reference sequence). The CDR3 totals 14 residues. The CDR3 spells CASIPFGLNYGYTF. The CDR3 nucleotides are TGTGCCAGTATACCTTTTGGACTGAACTATGGCTACACCTTC.

The rearrangement links TRBV11-3 to TRBJ2-1, with a possible D match to TRBD2 (5 bases). The CDR3 totals 16 residues. Germline V gene sequence: CDR1 SGHNT, CDR2 YENEEA. V gave up 3 bases and J gave up 1 base, with 13 bases separating them. The DNA of the CDR3 is TGTGCCAGCAGCTTTAGCTTTAGCGCTTCCTACAATGAGCAGTTCTTC. It translates to CASSFSFSASYNEQFF. Full variable domain (missing parts from reference TRBV11-3 and TRBJ2-1): EAGVVQSPRYKIIEKKQPVAFWCNPISGHNTLYWYLQNLGQGPELLIRYENEEAVDDSQLPKDRFSAERLKGVDSTLKIQPAELGDSAVYLCASSFSFSASYNEQFFGPGTRLTVL.

V gene TRBV11-2 combines with J gene TRBJ2-3; 7 bases fit TRBD2. Germline assignment: CDR1 SGHAT and CDR2 FQNNGV. The CDR3 covers 15 residues. With 6 bases clipped from V and 1 base from J, the junction kept 7 bases outside the gene matches. CDR3 in DNA: TGTGCCAGCAGTTCCAGCGGGATCCGCACAGATACGCAGTATTTT. Translated, it gives CASSSSGIRTDTQYF.

The chain uses TRBV19 and TRBJ2-1; 8 nucleotides align to TRBD1. V was clipped by 6 bases and J by 4 bases; unmatched bases: 8. This CDR3 comprises 15 residues. Germline-derived CDR1 and CDR2 are LNHDA and SQIVND (reference sequence). CDR3 sequence: CASSYRDRSYNEQFF. DNA for the CDR3: TGTGCCAGTAGCTACCGGGACAGGAGTTACAATGAGCAGTTCTTC.

This clone was detected a few times. This sequence joins TRBV2 and TRBJ2-7; 10 nucleotides agree with TRBD1. J gave up 6 bases and V 7 bases, and 3 bases lay outside the gene matches. Germline V gives CDR1 SNHLY, CDR2 FYNNEI. The CDR3 covers 12 residues. The CDR3 nucleotides are TGTGCCAGCAAAAGGGACAGGGGCGAGCAGTACTTC. Translating gives CASKRDRGEQYF.

The J gene is TRBJ2-1, the V gene TRBV30, with 11 bases aligning to TRBD2. The trim removed 1 base at V and 6 bases at J, leaving 5 bases unmatched. Germline CDR1 GTSNPN, CDR2 SVGIG (reference sequence). The CDR3 spans 15 residues. The CDR3 bases are TGTGCCTGGAGTGCGGGACTAGCGGTAGGCAATGAGCAGTTCTTC. Encoded protein: CAWSAGLAVGNEQFF.

The V and J genes are TRBV7-9 and TRBJ2-7; weak D call: TRBD2 (5 bases). V shed 8 bases and J shed 4 bases, with 21 bases lying between them. Germline values: CDR1 SEHNR, CDR2 FQNEAQ (reference sequence). The CDR3 is 15 residues long. The CDR3 protein is CASEGRLGEGYEQYF. CDR3 bases: TGTGCCAGCGAGGGAAGATTAGGTGAAGGTTACGAGCAGTACTTC.

Only a few counts were recorded for this clone. The chain is built from TRBV11-2 and TRBJ2-1; D is unresolved. The V gene lost 4 bases and the J gene lost 12 bases, with 10 bases spanning the gap. Per germline, CDR1 SGHAT and CDR2 FQNNGV. The CDR3 consists of 11 residues. CDR3 loop: CASSSYQWQFF. DNA of the CDR3: TGTGCCAGCAGCTCCTATCAATGGCAGTTCTTC.

The chain links TRBV18 to TRBJ1-3, with D unclear. This CDR3 spans 15 amino acids. Germline CDR1 reads KGHSH; CDR2 reads LQKENI. V was trimmed by 0 bases and J by 4 bases, leaving 10 bases between them. The CDR3 here is CASSPPEGYGNTIYF. CDR3 sequence (DNA): TGTGCCAGCTCACCACCAGAGGGCTACGGAAACACCATATATTTT.

This chain uses TRBV5-6 with TRBJ1-2, with D unclear. V lost 0 bases to trimming and J lost 2 bases, with 8 bases between them. This CDR3 spans 14 amino acids. Germline V gives CDR1 SGHDT, CDR2 YYEEEE. The CDR3 loop reads CASSLAGRNYGYTF. The DNA for the CDR3 is TGTGCCAGCAGCTTGGCCGGGAGAAACTATGGCTACACCTTC.

The J gene is TRBJ2-7, the V gene TRBV28; D gene unclear. V lost 8 bases, J lost 4 bases, and 9 bases lay in between. From germline, CDR1 is MDHEN and CDR2 SYDVKM. The CDR3 has 11 residues. CDR3 bases: TGTGCCAGCGGCCCCGATTACGAGCAGTACTTC. It yields the protein CASGPDYEQYF.

The chain employs TRBV10-3 and TRBJ1-5, with D perhaps TRBD1 (5 bases). Germline V gene sequence: CDR1 ENHRY, CDR2 SYGVKD. V was shortened by 2 bases and J by 3 bases, with 8 bases between the two germline ends. This CDR3 has 14 residues. The CDR3 DNA is TGTGCCATCAGTGAGGCAGGGAACAATCAGCCCCAGCATTTT. It is translated as CAISEAGNNQPQHF.

CDR3 coding DNA: TGTGCCAGCAAGGAGGGCAGGGCGAACACTGAAGCTTTCTTT. Protein product: CASKEGRANTEAFF. This chain joins TRBV28 and TRBJ1-1, with D possibly matching TRBD1 (5 bases). With 7 bases removed from V and 1 base from J, the gap between germline ends came to 13 bases. CDR1 MDHEN and CDR2 SYDVKM come from the germline V gene. The CDR3 has 14 residues. Filled out from reference TRBV28 and TRBJ1-1, the complete variable domain reads DVKVTQSSRYLVKRTGEKVFLECVQDMDHENMFWYRQDPGLGLRLIYFSYDVKMKEKGDIPEGYSVSREKKERFSLILESASTNQTSMYLCASKEGRANTEAFFGQGTRLTVV.

V is TRBV6-1 and J is TRBJ1-3; 7 nucleotides agree with TRBD1. The CDR3 runs 16 residues. V shed 0 bases, J shed 4 bases, and the junction held 6 bases outside the gene matches. Germline-derived CDR1 and CDR2 are MNHNS and SASEGT. CDR3 sequence: CASSEAPGGQGNTIYF. Written as DNA, the CDR3 is TGTGCCAGCAGTGAAGCGCCAGGGGGACAGGGAAACACCATATATTTT.

The genes are TRBV9 and TRBJ2-7; 11 bases are a match to TRBD2. The V gene end was trimmed by 3 bases and the J gene end by 3 bases; junction bases not matched to a gene: 5. CDR1 SGDLS and CDR2 YYNGEE come from the germline V gene. This CDR3 has 15 amino acids. The CDR3 sequence: CASSEGLAVIYEQYF. CDR3 coding DNA: TGTGCCAGCAGCGAGGGACTAGCGGTAATCTACGAGCAGTACTTC.

This clone was seen a few times. This rearrangement joins TRBV7-9 to TRBJ2-1, with a tentative D call TRBD1 (6 bases). Trimming took off 5 bases at V and 0 bases at J, with 11 bases between the two ends. The germline V gene encodes CDR1 SEHNR and CDR2 FQNEAQ (reference sequence). There are 15 residues in the CDR3. Here the CDR3 reads CASSPLGASYNEQFF. The CDR3, as DNA: TGTGCCAGCAGCCCCCTGGGGGCCTCCTACAATGAGCAGTTCTTC.

The chain carries TRBV7-2 and TRBJ2-5; D gene uncertain. The germline gives CDR1 SGHTA, CDR2 FQGNSA. Trimming left V 4 bases short and J 7 bases short, with 7 bases between. There are 11 residues in the CDR3. The CDR3 region is CASSSSGTQYF. CDR3 sequence (DNA): TGTGCCAGCAGCTCCTCCGGGACCCAGTACTTC.

The chain is built from TRBV27 and TRBJ1-1; maybe TRBD1 (6 bases). This CDR3 is 17 amino acids long. V was shortened by 6 bases and J by 0 bases, with 20 bases between the two germline ends. CDR1 is MNHEY and CDR2 is SMNVEV in the germline V gene (reference sequence). This CDR3 is CASSMWSEQGVNTEAFF. CDR3 nucleotides: TGTGCCAGCAGCATGTGGAGCGAACAGGGAGTGAACACTGAAGCTTTCTTT.